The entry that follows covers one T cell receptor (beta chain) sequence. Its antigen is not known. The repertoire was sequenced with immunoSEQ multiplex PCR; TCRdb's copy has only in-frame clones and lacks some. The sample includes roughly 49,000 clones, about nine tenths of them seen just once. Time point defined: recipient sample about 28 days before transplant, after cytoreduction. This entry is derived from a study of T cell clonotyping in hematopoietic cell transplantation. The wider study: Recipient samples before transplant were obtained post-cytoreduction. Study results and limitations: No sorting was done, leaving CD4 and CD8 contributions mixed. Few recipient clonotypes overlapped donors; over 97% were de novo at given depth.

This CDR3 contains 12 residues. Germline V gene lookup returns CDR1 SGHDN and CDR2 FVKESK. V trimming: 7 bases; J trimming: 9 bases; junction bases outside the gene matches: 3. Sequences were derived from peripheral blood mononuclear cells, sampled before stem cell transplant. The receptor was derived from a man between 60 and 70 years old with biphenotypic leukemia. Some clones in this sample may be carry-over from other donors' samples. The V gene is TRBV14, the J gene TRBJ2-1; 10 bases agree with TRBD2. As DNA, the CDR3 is TGTGCCAGCAAGCGGGAGGGCGGTGAGCAGTTCTTC. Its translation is CASKREGGEQFF.